The 2 T cell receptor beta chains reported below all come from one sample, sequenced in a study of blood T cell repertoires in COVID-19 (TCRdb year 2020). Receptors were amplified or captured by the immunoSEQ multiplex PCR assay. Sourced from immuneACCESS, this table was stored by TCRdb with only in-frame sequences that have V and J called. A share of the clones is absent; for the studies checked, an unresolved V gene accounts for under half, and the remainder has no known explanation. The sample includes some 97,000 clones, with about 80% observed a single time. The ten largest make up 9% to 14% of the sample. Sequencing was done on a sample of peripheral blood. The receptors were gathered from a woman aged 70-85 years with acute or convalescent COVID-19.

V is TRBV2 and J is TRBJ1-1, with 7 nucleotides matching TRBD1. This CDR3 contains 14 residues. CDR1 and CDR2 (germline): SNHLY, FYNNEI. With 5 bases clipped from V and 4 bases from J, the junction kept 7 bases outside the gene matches. CDR3 loop: CASSSTGTVTEAFF. As DNA, the CDR3 is TGTGCCAGCAGTTCAACCGGGACAGTCACTGAAGCTTTCTTT. Drawing the rest from reference TRBV2 and TRBJ1-1, the complete variable domain is EPEVTQTPSHQVTQMGQEVILRCVPISNHLYFYWYRQILGQKVEFLVSFYNNEISEKSEIFDDQFSVERPDGSNFTLKIRSTKLEDSAMYFCASSSTGTVTEAFFGQGTRLTVV.

This clone appeared once. This chain connects TRBV29-1 to TRBJ2-5; TRBD2 matches at 13 bases. J lost 10 bases, V lost 6 bases, and 5 bases had no gene match. The CDR3 runs 12 residues. Per germline, CDR1 SQVTM and CDR2 ANQGSEA. CDR3 amino acids: CSVGTSGDLQYF. The CDR3 nucleotides read TGCAGCGTGGGGACTAGCGGGGATCTCCAGTACTTC.